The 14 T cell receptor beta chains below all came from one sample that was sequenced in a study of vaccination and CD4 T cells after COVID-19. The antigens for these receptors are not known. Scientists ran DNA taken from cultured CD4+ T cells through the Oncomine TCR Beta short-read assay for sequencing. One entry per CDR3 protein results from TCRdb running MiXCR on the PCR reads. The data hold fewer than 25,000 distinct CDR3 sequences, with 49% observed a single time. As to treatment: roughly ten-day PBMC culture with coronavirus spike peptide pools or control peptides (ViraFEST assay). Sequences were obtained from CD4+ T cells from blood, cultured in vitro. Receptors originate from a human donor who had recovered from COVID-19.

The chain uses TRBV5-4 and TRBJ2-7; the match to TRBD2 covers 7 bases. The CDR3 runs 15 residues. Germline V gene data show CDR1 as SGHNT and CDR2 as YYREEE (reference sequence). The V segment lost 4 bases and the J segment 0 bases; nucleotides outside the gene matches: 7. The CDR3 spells CASSRDGGSSYEQYF. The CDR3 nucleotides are TGTGCCAGCAGCCGGGACGGGGGGAGCTCCTACGAGCAGTACTTC. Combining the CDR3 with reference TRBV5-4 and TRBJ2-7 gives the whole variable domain ETGVTQSPTHLIKTRGQQVTLRCSSQSGHNTVSWYQQALGQGPQFIFQYYREEENGRGNFPPRFSGLQFPNYSSELNVNALELDDSALYLCASSRDGGSSYEQYFGPGTRLTVT.

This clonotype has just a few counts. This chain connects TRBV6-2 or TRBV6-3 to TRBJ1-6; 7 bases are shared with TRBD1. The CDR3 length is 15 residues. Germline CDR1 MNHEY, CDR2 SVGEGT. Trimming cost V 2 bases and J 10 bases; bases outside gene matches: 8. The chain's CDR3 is CASSYPGTVVSPLHF. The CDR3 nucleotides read TGTGCCAGCAGTTACCCGGGGACAGTCGTATCACCCCTCCACTTT.

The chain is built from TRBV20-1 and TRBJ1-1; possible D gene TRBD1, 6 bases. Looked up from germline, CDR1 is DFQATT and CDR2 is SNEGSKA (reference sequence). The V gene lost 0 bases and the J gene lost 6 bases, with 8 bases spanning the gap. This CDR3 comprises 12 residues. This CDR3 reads CSARDWGPEAFF. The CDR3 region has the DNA TGCAGTGCTAGAGATTGGGGGCCTGAAGCTTTCTTT.

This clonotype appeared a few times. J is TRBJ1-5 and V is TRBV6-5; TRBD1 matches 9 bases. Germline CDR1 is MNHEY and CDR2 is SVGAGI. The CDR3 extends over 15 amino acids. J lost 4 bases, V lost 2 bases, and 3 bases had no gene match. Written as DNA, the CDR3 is TGTGCCAGCAGTTACGACAGGGGGGGTAATCAGCCCCAGCATTTT. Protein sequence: CASSYDRGGNQPQHF.

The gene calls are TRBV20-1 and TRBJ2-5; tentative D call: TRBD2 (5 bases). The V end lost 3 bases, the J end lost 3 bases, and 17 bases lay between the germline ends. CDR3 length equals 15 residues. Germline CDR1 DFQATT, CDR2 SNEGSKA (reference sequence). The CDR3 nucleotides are TGCAGTGCTAGCAGCCTCGGGAAGGGTAAAGAGACCCAGTACTTC. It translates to CSASSLGKGKETQYF.

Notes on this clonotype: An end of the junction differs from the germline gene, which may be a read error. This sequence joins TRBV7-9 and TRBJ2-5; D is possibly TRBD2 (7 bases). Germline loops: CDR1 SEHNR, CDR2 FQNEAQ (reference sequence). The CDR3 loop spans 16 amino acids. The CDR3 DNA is TGTGCCAGCAGCCTAGCAGGCGCGGGGGCCCAAGAGACCCAGTACTTC. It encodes CASSLAGAGAQETQYF.

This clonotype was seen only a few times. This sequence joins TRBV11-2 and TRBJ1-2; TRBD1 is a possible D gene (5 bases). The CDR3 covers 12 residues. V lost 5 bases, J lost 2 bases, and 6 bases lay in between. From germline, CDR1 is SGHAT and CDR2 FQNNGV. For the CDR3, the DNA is TGTGCCAGCAGCGAGGGGAACTATGGCTACACCTTC. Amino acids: CASSEGNYGYTF.

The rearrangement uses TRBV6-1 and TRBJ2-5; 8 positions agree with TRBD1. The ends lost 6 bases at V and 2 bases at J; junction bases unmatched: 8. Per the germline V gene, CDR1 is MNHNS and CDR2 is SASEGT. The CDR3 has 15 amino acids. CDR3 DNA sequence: TGTGCCAGCAGAAAACCGGACAGGGCTCAAGAGACCCAGTACTTC. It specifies CASRKPDRAQETQYF.

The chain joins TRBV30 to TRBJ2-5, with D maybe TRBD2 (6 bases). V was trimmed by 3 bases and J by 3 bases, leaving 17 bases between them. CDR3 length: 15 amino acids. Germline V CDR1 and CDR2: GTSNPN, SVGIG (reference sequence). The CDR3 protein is CAWSLGGAGEETQYF. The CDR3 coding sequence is TGTGCCTGGAGCCTGGGGGGAGCGGGTGAAGAGACCCAGTACTTC.

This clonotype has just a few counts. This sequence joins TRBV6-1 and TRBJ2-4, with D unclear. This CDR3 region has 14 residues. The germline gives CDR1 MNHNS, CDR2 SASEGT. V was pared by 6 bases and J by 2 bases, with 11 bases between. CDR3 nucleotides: TGTGCCAGCAGACCACGTGGAACCAAAAACATTCAGTACTTC. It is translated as CASRPRGTKNIQYF.

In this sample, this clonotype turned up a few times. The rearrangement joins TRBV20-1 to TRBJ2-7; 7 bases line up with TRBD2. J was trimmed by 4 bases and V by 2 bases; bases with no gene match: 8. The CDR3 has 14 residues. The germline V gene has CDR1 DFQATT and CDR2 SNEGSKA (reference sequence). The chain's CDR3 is CSARTSVGIYEQYF. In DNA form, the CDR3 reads TGCAGTGCTAGAACTAGCGTCGGGATTTACGAGCAGTACTTC.

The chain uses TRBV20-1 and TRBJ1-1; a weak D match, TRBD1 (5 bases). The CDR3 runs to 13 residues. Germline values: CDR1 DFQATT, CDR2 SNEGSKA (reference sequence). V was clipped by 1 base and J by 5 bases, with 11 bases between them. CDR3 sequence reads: CSARAWGGTEAFF. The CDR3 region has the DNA TGCAGTGCTAGAGCCTGGGGCGGGACTGAAGCTTTCTTT.

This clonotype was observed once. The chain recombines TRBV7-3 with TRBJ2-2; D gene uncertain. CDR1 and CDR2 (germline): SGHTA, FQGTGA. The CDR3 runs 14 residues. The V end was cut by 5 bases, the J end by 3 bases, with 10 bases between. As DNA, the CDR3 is TGTGCCAGCAGCCCCCGTCGAGACACCGGGGAGCTGTTTTTT. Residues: CASSPRRDTGELFF.

The CDR3 coding sequence is TGTGCCAGCAGTTCGCAACTTAGCGGGAGTTTACACGAGCAGTACTTC. Protein sequence: CASSSQLSGSLHEQYF. This chain links TRBV6-5 with TRBJ2-7; 9 positions match TRBD2. CDR3 size: 16 residues. Unmatched junction bases numbered 12, after V lost 4 bases and J lost 5 bases. Germline V gene data show CDR1 as MNHEY and CDR2 as SVGAGI.